Given below is one T cell receptor (beta chain) in context. Per the original data handling: The authors estimated nucleated cell counts from reference gene primer amplification. Clones were read by immunoSEQ multiplex PCR, and TCRdb kept only the in-frame ones, dropping some. That table gives V, J and clone size, and the DNA gave D and trimming. The table has some 250,000 clones, approximately 83% seen once. There are 17 residues in the CDR3. CDR1 and CDR2 from the germline V gene are SGHTA and FQGNSA. V lost 6 bases, J lost 9 bases, and 17 bases stayed unmatched. This record belongs to a study of blood T cell repertoires in COVID-19. Study information: Collection of acute and convalescent COVID-19 samples took place in the United States, Italy and Spain. T cells, B-cell-depleted T cells, or PBMCs supplied cDNA or gDNA.

Participants, about 18 to 100 years old, spanned fewer than 25 US areas. This clonotype was obtained from a woman aged 40 to 55 with acute COVID-19. The chain links TRBV7-2 to TRBJ1-6, with 7 positions matching TRBD1. The specimen sequenced was PBMCs or T cells enriched from blood (not recorded which). DNA for the CDR3: TGTGCCAGCAGTCCACCGCCTGACAGGGATTTAGGTTCACCCCTCCACTTT. Translated: CASSPPPDRDLGSPLHF.